This T cell receptor beta chain was retrieved from a study of blood T cell repertoires in COVID-19. In the authors' workflow: Estimates of nucleated cell counts were drawn from the amplification of reference gene primers. Repertoires were generated with immunoSEQ multiplex PCR, while TCRdb's copy carries only in-frame clones and drops some. That table supplies the V and J calls and clone size; D and trimming were determined from the DNA. The table lists over 100,000 clones, more than 85% of them singletons. V dropped 0 bases and J dropped 4 bases, with 16 bases sitting between them. The CDR3 extends over 16 amino acids. The germline V gene has CDR1 MNHEY and CDR2 SVGEGT.

The sequenced sample was peripheral blood. The V call is TRBV6-2 or TRBV6-3, the J call TRBJ2-7; the D gene is possibly TRBD1 (5 bases). This sequence originates from a human donor in a cohort sampled during active COVID-19. This CDR3 is CASSYSIVRAKYEQYF. CDR3 nucleotides: TGTGCCAGCAGTTACTCGATTGTCAGGGCGAAATACGAGCAGTACTTC.